This T cell receptor beta chain emerged from a study of blood T cell repertoires in COVID-19. About the study: Italy, Spain and the United States were the sources of the convalescent and acute COVID-19 samples. PBMCs, B-cell-depleted T cells, or T cells provided the cDNA or gDNA that made up the material.

This clone was observed a single time. The CDR3 is made up of 17 amino acids. V shed 4 bases, J shed 7 bases, and the junction held 10 bases outside the gene matches. CDR1 and CDR2 from the germline V gene are SGHNT and YYREEE (reference sequence). Method: immunoSEQ multiplex PCR; TCRdb's copy keeps in-frame clones and lacks some. Among around 100,000 clones listed, roughly 85% were seen once. V gene TRBV5-4 combines with J gene TRBJ2-2, with 13 bases lining up with TRBD2. The sequenced sample consisted of peripheral blood. The receptor's source is a man between 40 and 49 years old with acute or convalescent COVID-19. CDR3 sequence: CASSPWTSGSVGGELFF. The CDR3, as DNA: TGTGCCAGCAGCCCTTGGACTAGCGGGAGTGTTGGCGGGGAGCTGTTTTTT.